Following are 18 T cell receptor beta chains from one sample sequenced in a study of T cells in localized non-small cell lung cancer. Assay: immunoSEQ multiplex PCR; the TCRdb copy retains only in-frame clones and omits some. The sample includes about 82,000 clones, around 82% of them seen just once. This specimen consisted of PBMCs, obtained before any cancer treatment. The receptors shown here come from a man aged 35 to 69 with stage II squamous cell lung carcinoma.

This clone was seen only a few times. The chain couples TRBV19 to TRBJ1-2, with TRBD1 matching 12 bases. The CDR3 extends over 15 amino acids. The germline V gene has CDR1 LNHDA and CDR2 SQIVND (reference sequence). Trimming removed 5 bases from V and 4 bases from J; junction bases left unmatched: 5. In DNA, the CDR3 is TGTGCCAGTAGTCCCGGGACAGGGGGCACCTATGGCTACACCTTC. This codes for CASSPGTGGTYGYTF.

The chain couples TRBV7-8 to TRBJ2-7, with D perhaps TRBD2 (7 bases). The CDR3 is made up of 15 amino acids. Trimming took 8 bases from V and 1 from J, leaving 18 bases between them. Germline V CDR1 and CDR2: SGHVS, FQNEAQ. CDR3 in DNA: TGTGCCAGCGGATATAACCGGGGGGCATCCTACGAGCAGTACTTC. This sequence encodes CASGYNRGASYEQYF.

The CDR3 DNA follows: TGCGCCAGCAGCAAGACCGGGACAGGGATTTTGTACGAGCAGTACTTC. Translation: CASSKTGTGILYEQYF. This chain links TRBV4-1 with TRBJ2-7, with TRBD1 matching 9 bases. Trimming removed 5 bases from V and 4 bases from J; junction bases left unmatched: 12. CDR1 is MGHRA and CDR2 is YSYEKL in the germline V gene. CDR3 length: 16 residues.

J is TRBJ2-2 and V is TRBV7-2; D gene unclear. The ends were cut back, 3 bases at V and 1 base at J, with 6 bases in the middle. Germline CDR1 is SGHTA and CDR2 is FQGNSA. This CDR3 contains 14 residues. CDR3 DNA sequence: TGTGCCAGCAGCTTGGCAGTGAACACCGGGGAGCTGTTTTTT. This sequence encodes CASSLAVNTGELFF. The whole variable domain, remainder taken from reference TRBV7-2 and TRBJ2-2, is GAGVSQSPSNKVTEKGKDVELRCDPISGHTALYWYRQSLGQGLEFLIYFQGNSAPDKSGLPSDRFSAERTGGSVSTLTIQRTQQEDSAVYLCASSLAVNTGELFFGEGSRLTVL.

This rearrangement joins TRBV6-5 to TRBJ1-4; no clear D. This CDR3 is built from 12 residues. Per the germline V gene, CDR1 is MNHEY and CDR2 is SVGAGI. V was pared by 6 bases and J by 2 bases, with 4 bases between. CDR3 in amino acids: CASRGTNEKLFF. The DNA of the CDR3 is TGTGCCAGCAGGGGGACTAATGAAAAACTGTTTTTT.

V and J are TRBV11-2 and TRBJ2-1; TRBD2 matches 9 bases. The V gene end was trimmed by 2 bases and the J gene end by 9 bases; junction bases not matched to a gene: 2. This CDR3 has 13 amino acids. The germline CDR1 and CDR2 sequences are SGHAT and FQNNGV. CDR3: CASSLIAGVEQFF. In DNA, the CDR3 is TGTGCCAGCAGCTTAATAGCGGGGGTTGAGCAGTTCTTC.

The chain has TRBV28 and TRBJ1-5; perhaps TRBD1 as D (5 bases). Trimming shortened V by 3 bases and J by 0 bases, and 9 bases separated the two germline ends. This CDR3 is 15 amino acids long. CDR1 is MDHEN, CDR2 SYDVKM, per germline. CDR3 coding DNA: TGTGCCAGCAGTTTGGGACGGAATAGCAATCAGCCCCAGCATTTT. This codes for CASSLGRNSNQPQHF.

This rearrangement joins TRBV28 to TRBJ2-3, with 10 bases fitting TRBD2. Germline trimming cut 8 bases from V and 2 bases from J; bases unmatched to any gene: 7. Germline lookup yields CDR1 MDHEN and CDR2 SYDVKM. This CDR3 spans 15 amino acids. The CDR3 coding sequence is TGTGCCAGCCCTACTAGCGGGAAGACCACAGATACGCAGTATTTT. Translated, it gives CASPTSGKTTDTQYF.

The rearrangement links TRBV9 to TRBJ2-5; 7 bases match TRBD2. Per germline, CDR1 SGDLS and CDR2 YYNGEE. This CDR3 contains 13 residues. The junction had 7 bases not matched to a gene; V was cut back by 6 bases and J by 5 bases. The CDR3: CASTAGAEETQYF. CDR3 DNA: TGTGCCAGCACTGCGGGAGCGGAGGAGACCCAGTACTTC.

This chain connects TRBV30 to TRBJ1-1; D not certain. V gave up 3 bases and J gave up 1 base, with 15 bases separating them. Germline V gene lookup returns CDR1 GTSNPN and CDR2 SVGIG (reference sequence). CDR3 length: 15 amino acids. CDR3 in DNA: TGTGCCTGGAGCCGCGGACTCTCGGCGAACACTGAAGCTTTCTTT. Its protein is CAWSRGLSANTEAFF.

The CDR3 is CASSELPTKRGTDTQYF. In DNA form, the CDR3 reads TGTGCCAGCAGCGAACTCCCGACAAAGCGGGGCACAGATACGCAGTATTTT. This chain uses TRBV7-3 with TRBJ2-3, with D maybe TRBD2 (6 bases). Trimming shortened V by 5 bases and J by 1 base, and 19 bases separated the two germline ends. Germline V CDR1 and CDR2: SGHTA, FQGTGA. This CDR3 is built from 17 residues.

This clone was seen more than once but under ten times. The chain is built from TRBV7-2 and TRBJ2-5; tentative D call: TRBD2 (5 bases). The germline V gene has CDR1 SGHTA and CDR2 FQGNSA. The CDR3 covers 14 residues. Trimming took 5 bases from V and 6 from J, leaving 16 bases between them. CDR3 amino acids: CASSQWRTAQTQYF. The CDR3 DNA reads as TGTGCCAGCAGCCAGTGGAGGACGGCACAGACCCAGTACTTC.

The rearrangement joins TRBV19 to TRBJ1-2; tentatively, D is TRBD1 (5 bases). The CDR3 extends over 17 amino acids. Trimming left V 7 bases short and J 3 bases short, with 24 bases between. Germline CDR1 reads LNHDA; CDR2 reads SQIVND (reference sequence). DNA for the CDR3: TGTGCCAGTAACACTCGTTTAGGTTACGACAGCCACTATGGCTACACCTTC. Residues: CASNTRLGYDSHYGYTF.

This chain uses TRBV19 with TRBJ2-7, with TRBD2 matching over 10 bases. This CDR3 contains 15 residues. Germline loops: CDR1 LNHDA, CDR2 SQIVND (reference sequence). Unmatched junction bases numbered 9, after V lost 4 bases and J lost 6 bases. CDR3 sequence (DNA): TGTGCCAGTAGTAGCAAGCGGGAGGGCCTAGGCGAGCAGTACTTC. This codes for CASSSKREGLGEQYF.

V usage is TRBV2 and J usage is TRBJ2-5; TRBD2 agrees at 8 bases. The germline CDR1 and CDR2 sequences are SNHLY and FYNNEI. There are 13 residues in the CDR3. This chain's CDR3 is CGSGVMEQETQYF. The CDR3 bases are TGTGGTAGCGGGGTCATGGAGCAAGAGACCCAGTACTTC.

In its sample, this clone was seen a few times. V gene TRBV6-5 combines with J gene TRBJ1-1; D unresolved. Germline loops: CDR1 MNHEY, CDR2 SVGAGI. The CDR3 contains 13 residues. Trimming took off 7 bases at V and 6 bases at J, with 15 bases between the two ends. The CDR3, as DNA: TGTGCCAGCACCCACTCGGGAGGCTCTGAAGCTTTCTTT. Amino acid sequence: CASTHSGGSEAFF.

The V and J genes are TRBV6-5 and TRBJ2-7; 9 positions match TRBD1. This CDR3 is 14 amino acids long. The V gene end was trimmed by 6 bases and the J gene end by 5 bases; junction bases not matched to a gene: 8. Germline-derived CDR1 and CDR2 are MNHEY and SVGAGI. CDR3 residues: CASRATGGFHEQYF. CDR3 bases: TGTGCCAGCAGGGCGACAGGGGGTTTCCACGAGCAGTACTTC.

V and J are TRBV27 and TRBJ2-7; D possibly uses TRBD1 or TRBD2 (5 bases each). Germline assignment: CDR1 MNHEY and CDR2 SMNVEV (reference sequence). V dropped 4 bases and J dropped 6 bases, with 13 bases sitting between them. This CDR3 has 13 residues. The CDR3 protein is CASSWGPYAEQYF. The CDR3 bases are TGTGCCAGCAGTTGGGGACCTTACGCCGAGCAGTACTTC.